This T cell receptor (beta chain) was recorded in a study of shared clonotypes between healthy human individuals. Data came from immunoSEQ multiplex PCR; TCRdb stores just in-frame clones and leaves some out. The sample shows roughly 2.5 million clones, 90% to 95% of them seen only once. This clone was picked up one time. A CD45RA-negative memory subset and a CD45RA+ naive subset were separated from the CD4+ cells. This CDR3 has 14 residues. The V gene lost 5 bases and the J gene lost 7 bases, with 16 bases spanning the gap. Germline V gene sequence: CDR1 ENHRY, CDR2 SYGVKD. The specimen was naive CD4+ T cells sorted from blood. Subset: CD45RA+ positively selected. This TCR was recovered from a young man in good health. The rearrangement links TRBV10-3 to TRBJ2-3; TRBD1 might be the D (5 bases). The chain's CDR3 is CAISLDRLGNTQYF. CDR3 nucleotides: TGTGCCATCAGTCTAGACAGATTGGGGAATACGCAGTATTTT.